This is a list of T cell receptor beta chains from one sample in a study of Ad26.COV2.S vaccination and SARS-CoV-2 variants. Some clones are missing from TCRdb's copy, which holds only in-frame ones; the method was immunoSEQ multiplex PCR. Of some 390,000 clones in the sample, about 88% are singletons; the top ten hold over 1.5%. Sequenced here: peripheral blood, sampled in a trial of Ad26.COV2.S vaccine versus placebo. The receptor source for this set is a person aged 18-60 years who received the Ad26.COV2.S COVID-19 vaccine or a placebo. The CDR3 runs from the conserved cysteine through the conserved F or W. Fields, in order: V gene, D gene, clone size, J gene, CDR3 DNA, CDR3 protein. D genes are given only for firm matches. The size of a clone is reported for some rows only, either as once, few or many, or as a class for expanded clones.

TRBV7-3	TRBD1	.	TRBJ2-5	TGTGCCAGCAGCTTAGGACACAGGGGAGAGACCCAGTACTTC	CASSLGHRGETQYF
TRBV28	.	.	TRBJ1-5	TGTGCCAGCAGGCCGACACAGGGAGTCGGGAATCAGCCCCAGCATTTT	CASRPTQGVGNQPQHF
TRBV5-6	TRBD2	once	TRBJ2-3	TGTGCCAGCAGTGCGGTGGTAGCGGGAGCTAGCACAGATACGCAGTATTTT	CASSAVVAGASTDTQYF
TRBV13	.	.	TRBJ2-3	TGTGCCAGCAGCTCCGGACAGAACACAGATACGCAGTATTTT	CASSSGQNTDTQYF
TRBV27	.	.	TRBJ2-1	TGTGCCAGCATGCCTTTGGGGGGACGCTACAATGAGCAGTTCTTC	CASMPLGGRYNEQFF
TRBV28	TRBD2	.	TRBJ2-7	TGTGCCAGCAGTTTCCCATCACTAGCGGGAGGGCTATACGAGCAGTACTTC	CASSFPSLAGGLYEQYF
TRBV12-2	.	.	TRBJ1-1	TGTGCAAGTCGCTTTCTCTTCCCAATGAACACTGAAGCTTTCTTT	CASRFLFPMNTEAFF
TRBV7-9	TRBD1	.	TRBJ2-7	TGTGCCAGCAGCTTTCTCAGGACAGGGGAGACCTACGAGCAGTACTTC	CASSFLRTGETYEQYF
TRBV6-5	TRBD1	.	TRBJ2-1	TGTGCCAGCAGACTACAGGGGAAATCAGGCAATGAGCAGTTCTTC	CASRLQGKSGNEQFF
TRBV28	.	.	TRBJ1-1	TGTGCCAGCAGTTTATTAAGGGGCTTCGTGAACACTGAAGCTTTCTTT	CASSLLRGFVNTEAFF
TRBV5-1	TRBD2	.	TRBJ2-5	TGCGCCAGCAGCCCTTCGAGGGAGGGCCAAGAGACCCAGTACTTC	CASSPSREGQETQYF
TRBV5-1	TRBD2	.	TRBJ2-5	TGCGCCAGCAGCTGGAGGGGAGGGGCGGAAGAGACCCAGTACTTC	CASSWRGGAEETQYF
TRBV6-5	.	.	TRBJ2-5	TGTGCCAGCCACCGGACAGCCCTAAGCGAGACCCAGTACTTC	CASHRTALSETQYF
TRBV7-9	.	.	TRBJ2-4	TGTGCCAGCAGCTTAGAGGGGCAACGGTACTTC	CASSLEGQRYF
TRBV11-2	.	.	TRBJ1-4	TGTGCCAGCAGCTTAACAGGGCGGTACGAAAAACTGTTTTTT	CASSLTGRYEKLFF
TRBV28	.	.	TRBJ2-2	TGTGCCAGCAGGCTCCGAACCGGGGAGCTGTTTTTT	CASRLRTGELFF
TRBV18	TRBD1	.	TRBJ1-3	TGTGCCAGCTCGCAGGGGGCTGATGGAAACACCATATATTTT	CASSQGADGNTIYF
TRBV7-8	.	.	TRBJ2-3	TGTGCCAGCAGCTTAGAGCGGGCGGGCACAGATACGCAGTATTTT	CASSLERAGTDTQYF
TRBV28	.	.	TRBJ2-2	TGTGCCAGCAGTTTGGAGGGTATGGGGGAGCTGTTTTTT	CASSLEGMGELFF
TRBV5-6	TRBD2	.	TRBJ2-7	TGTGCCAGCAGCTTAGGACTAGCGGCATTCACCTCCTACGAGCAGTACTTC	CASSLGLAAFTSYEQYF
TRBV4-1	TRBD2	.	TRBJ2-7	TGCGCCAGCAGCCAAGAAAGCGGGACCTACGAGCAGTACTTC	CASSQESGTYEQYF
TRBV30	.	.	TRBJ2-1	TGTGCCTGGAGTAGCCACAATGAGCAGTTCTTC	CAWSSHNEQFF
TRBV12-3/TRBV12-4	TRBD1	.	TRBJ1-1	TGTGCCAGCGGGACAGTTATGAACACTGAAGCTTTCTTT	CASGTVMNTEAFF
TRBV19	.	.	TRBJ1-4	TGTGCCAGTAGTATACGGCGGTCAACTAATGAAAAACTGTTTTTT	CASSIRRSTNEKLFF
TRBV18	.	.	TRBJ1-4	TGTGCCAGCTCACCAGCCGGGTTGGGTGAAAAACTGTTTTTT	CASSPAGLGEKLFF
TRBV29-1	.	.	TRBJ1-1	TGCAGCGTTTCCATGAACACTGAAGCTTTCTTT	CSVSMNTEAFF
TRBV5-4	.	.	TRBJ2-7	TGTGCCAGCAGCTTTGGGCAGGTCACCTACGAGCAGTACTTC	CASSFGQVTYEQYF
TRBV24-1	TRBD1	.	TRBJ1-5	TGTGCCACCAGTGACAACCAGGGGGCTGAGTATCAGCCCCAGCATTTT	CATSDNQGAEYQPQHF
TRBV11-3	TRBD1	.	TRBJ2-5	TGTGCCAGCAGCTCACCTCAGGGGACAGGTCATCAAGAGACCCAGTACTTC	CASSSPQGTGHQETQYF
TRBV6-5	.	.	TRBJ2-6	TGTGCCAGCAGTCTGATCCGTTCTGGGGCCAACGTCCTGACTTTC	CASSLIRSGANVLTF
TRBV6-6	TRBD2	.	TRBJ2-3	TGTGCCAGCAGTTATGAGGCTAGCGGGAGGGATACGCAGTATTTT	CASSYEASGRDTQYF
TRBV28	TRBD1	.	TRBJ1-1	TGTGCCAGCAGTTTGTACAGGGGGGTGGCCACTGAAGCTTTCTTT	CASSLYRGVATEAFF
TRBV5-6	TRBD2	.	TRBJ2-3	TGTGCCAGCAGCTTGGGTAGGCTAGCGGGAGGTAGCACAGATACGCAGTATTTT	CASSLGRLAGGSTDTQYF
TRBV30	TRBD2	.	TRBJ2-4	TGTGCCTGGAGTACGGGGAGGGACATTCAGTACTTC	CAWSTGRDIQYF
TRBV11-2	.	.	TRBJ2-1	TGTGCCAGCAGCTTAGTTATCGGGGGCTCCTACAATGAGCAGTTCTTC	CASSLVIGGSYNEQFF
TRBV27	TRBD2	.	TRBJ2-3	TGTGCCAGCAGTTTGAGGGACTACACAGATACGCAGTATTTT	CASSLRDYTDTQYF
TRBV10-3	.	.	TRBJ2-3	TGTGCCATCAGTGAAATAAGTACTAGCCGGATCCGAGATACGCAGTATTTT	CAISEISTSRIRDTQYF